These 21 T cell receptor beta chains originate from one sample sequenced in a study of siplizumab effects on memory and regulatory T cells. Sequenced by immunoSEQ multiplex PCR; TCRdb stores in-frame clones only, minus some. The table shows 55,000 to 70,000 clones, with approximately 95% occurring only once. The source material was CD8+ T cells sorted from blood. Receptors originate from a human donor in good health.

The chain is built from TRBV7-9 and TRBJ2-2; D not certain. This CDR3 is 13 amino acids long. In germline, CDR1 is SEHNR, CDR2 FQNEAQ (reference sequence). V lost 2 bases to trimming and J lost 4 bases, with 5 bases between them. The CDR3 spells CASSLLGTGELFF. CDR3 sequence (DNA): TGTGCCAGCAGCTTACTGGGCACCGGGGAGCTGTTTTTT.

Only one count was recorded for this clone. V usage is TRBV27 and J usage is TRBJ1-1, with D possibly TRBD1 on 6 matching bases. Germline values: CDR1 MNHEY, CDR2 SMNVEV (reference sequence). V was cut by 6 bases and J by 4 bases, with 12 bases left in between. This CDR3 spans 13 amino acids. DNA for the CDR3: TGTGCCAGCAGAGACAGGTTGGGCACTGAAGCTTTCTTT. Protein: CASRDRLGTEAFF.

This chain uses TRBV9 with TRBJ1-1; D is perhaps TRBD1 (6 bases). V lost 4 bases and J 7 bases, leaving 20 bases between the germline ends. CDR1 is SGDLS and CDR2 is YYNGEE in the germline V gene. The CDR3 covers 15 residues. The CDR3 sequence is CASSLYDGQGSEAFF. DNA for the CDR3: TGTGCCAGCAGCTTATACGACGGGCAGGGGAGTGAAGCTTTCTTT.

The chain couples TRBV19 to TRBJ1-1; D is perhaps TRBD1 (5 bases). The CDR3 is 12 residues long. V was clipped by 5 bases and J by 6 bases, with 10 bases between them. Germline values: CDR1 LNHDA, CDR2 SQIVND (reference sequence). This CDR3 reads CASSWQGAEAFF. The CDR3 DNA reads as TGTGCCAGTAGTTGGCAGGGTGCTGAAGCTTTCTTT.

The DNA for the CDR3 is TGCGCCAGCAGCCACAACAGGGGGAGTTACTACGAGCAGTACTTC. Amino acid sequence: CASSHNRGSYYEQYF. The V gene is TRBV4-1, the J gene TRBJ2-7, with 8 bases identical to TRBD1. Trimming cost V 3 bases and J 3 bases; bases outside gene matches: 7. The CDR3 has 15 amino acids. CDR1 MGHRA and CDR2 YSYEKL come from the germline V gene.

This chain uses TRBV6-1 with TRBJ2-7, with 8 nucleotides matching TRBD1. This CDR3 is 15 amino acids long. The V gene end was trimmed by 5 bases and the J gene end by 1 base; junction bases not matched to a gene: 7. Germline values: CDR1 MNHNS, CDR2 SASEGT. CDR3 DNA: TGTGCCAGCAGTACTTGGACAGGGCAATCCTACGAGCAGTACTTC. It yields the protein CASSTWTGQSYEQYF.

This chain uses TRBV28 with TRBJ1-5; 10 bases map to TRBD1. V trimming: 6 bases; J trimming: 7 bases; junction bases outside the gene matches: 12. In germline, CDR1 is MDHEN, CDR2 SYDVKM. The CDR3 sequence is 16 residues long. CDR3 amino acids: CASSLRDRGVNQPQHF. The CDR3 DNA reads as TGTGCCAGCAGCCTCCGGGACAGGGGCGTAAACCAGCCCCAGCATTTT.

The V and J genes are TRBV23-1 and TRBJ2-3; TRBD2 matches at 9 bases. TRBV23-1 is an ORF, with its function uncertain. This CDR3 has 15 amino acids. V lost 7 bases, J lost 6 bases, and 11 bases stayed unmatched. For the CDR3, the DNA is TGCGCCAGCACCGCGCGACTAGCGGAGGGGGATACGCAGTATTTT. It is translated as CASTARLAEGDTQYF.

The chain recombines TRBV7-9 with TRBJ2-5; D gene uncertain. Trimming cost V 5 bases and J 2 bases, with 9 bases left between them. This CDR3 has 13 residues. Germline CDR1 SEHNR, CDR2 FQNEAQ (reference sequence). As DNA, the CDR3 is TGTGCCAGCAGCATGCCCGAGCAAGAGACCCAGTACTTC. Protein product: CASSMPEQETQYF.

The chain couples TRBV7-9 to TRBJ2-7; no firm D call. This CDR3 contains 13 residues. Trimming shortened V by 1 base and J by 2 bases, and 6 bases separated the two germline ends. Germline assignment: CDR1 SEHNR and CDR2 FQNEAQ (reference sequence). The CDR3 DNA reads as TGTGCCAGCAGCTTAGTCGATACCTACGAGCAGTACTTC. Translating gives CASSLVDTYEQYF. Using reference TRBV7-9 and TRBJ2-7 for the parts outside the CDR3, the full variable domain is DTGVSQNPRHKITKRGQNVTFRCDPISEHNRLYWYRQTLGQGPEFLTYFQNEAQLEKSRLLSDRFSAERPKGSFSTLEIQRTEQGDSAMYLCASSLVDTYEQYFGPGTRLTVT.

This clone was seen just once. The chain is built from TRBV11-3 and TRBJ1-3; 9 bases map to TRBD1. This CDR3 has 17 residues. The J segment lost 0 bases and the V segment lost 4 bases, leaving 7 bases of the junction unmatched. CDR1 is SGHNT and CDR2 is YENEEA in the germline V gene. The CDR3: CASSSQGAELSGNTIYF. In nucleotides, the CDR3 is TGTGCCAGCAGCTCACAGGGGGCAGAACTCTCTGGAAACACCATATATTTT.

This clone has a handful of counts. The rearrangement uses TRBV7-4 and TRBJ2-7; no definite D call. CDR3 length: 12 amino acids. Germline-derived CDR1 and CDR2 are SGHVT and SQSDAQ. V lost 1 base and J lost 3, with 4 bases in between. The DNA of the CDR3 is TGTGCCAGCAGCTTAGTGTTCTACGAGCAGTACTTC. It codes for CASSLVFYEQYF.

CDR3 in amino acids: CASSVGTSYNEQFF. For the CDR3, the DNA is TGTGCCAGCAGTGTTGGGACCTCCTACAATGAGCAGTTCTTC. This chain uses TRBV25-1 with TRBJ2-1; possibly TRBD1 or TRBD2 for D (5 bases each). Trimming stripped 4 bases from V and 0 bases from J, with 7 bases between. CDR1 is MGHDK and CDR2 is SYGVNS in the germline V gene. The CDR3 consists of 14 residues. Based on the CDR3 plus reference TRBV25-1 and TRBJ2-1, the full variable domain is EADIYQTPRYLVIGTGKKITLECSQTMGHDKMYWYQQDPGMELHLIHYSYGVNSTEKGDLSSESTVSRIRTEHFPLTLESARPSHTSQYLCASSVGTSYNEQFFGPGTRLTVL.

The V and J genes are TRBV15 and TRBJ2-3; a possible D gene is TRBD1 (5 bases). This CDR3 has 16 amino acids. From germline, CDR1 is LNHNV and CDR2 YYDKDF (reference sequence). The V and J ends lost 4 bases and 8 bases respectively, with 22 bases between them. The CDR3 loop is CATSTVGGQGQFTQYF. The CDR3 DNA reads TGTGCCACCAGCACAGTGGGTGGGCAGGGCCAATTTACGCAGTATTTT.

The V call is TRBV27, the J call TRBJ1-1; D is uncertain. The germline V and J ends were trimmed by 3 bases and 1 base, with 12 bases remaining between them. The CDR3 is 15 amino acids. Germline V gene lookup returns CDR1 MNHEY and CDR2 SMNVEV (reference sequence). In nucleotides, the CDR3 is TGTGCCAGCAGTTTCCGAGGGCAGCCGAACACTGAAGCTTTCTTT. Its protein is CASSFRGQPNTEAFF.

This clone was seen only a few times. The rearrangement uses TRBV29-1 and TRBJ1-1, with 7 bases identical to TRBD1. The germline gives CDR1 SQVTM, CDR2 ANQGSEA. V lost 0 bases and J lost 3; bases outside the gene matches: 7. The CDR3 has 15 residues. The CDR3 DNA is TGCAGCGTTGAAGATGGACAGGCGCTCGACACTGAAGCTTTCTTT. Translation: CSVEDGQALDTEAFF.

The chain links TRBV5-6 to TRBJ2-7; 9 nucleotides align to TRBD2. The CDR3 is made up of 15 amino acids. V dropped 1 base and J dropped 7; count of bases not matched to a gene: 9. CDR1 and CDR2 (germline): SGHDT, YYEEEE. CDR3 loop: CASSLRAGGPGEQYF. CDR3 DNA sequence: TGTGCCAGCAGCTTGCGGGCGGGAGGGCCTGGAGAGCAGTACTTC.

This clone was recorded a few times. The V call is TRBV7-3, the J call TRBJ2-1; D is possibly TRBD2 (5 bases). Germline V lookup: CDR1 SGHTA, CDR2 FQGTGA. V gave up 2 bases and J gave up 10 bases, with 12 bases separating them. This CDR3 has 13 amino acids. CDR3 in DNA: TGTGCCAGCAGCTTATCCCCGGGAAAAGAGCAGTTCTTC. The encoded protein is CASSLSPGKEQFF.

The chain's CDR3 is CASSTPSGEQYF. The DNA for the CDR3 is TGTGCCAGCAGTACTCCTAGCGGCGAGCAGTACTTC. The chain carries TRBV25-1 and TRBJ2-7, with 7 bases matching TRBD2. The trim removed 5 bases at V and 6 bases at J, leaving 4 bases unmatched. This CDR3 is 12 amino acids long. CDR1 and CDR2 (germline): MGHDK, SYGVNS.

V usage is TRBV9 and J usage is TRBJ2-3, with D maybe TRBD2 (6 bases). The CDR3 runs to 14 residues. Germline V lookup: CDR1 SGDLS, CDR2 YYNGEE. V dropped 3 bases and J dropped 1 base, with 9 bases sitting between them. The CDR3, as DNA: TGTGCCAGCAGCGATAGCGGAGGCACAGATACGCAGTATTTT. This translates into CASSDSGGTDTQYF.

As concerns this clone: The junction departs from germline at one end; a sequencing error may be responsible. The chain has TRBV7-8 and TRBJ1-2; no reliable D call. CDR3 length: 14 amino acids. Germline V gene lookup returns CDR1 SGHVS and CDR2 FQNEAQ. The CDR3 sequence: CASSLGASKYGYTF. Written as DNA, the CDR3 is TGTGCCAGCAGCTTAGGAGCGTCTAAGTATGGCTACACCTTC.